The present TCR beta chain was sequenced within a study of cytomegalovirus exposure and HLA in healthy donors. Broader study findings: Presence/absence results assume similar sequencing depth per donor, which may not hold.

Both 60 Vbeta primers and 13 Jbeta primers went into the PCR. The table came from immunoSEQ multiplex PCR; TCRdb's copy has only in-frame clones and leaves some out. The data hold some 150,000 clones, with over 65% observed a single time. Worth noting for this clone: No antigen is known for it. One end of the junction fails to match germline, which may point to a read error.

The CDR3 runs to 17 residues. CDR1 and CDR2 (germline): SGHAT, FQNNGV. The V call is TRBV11-2, the J call TRBJ2-1, with 10 bases fitting TRBD2. The clonotype originates from a woman in her 30s in good health and CMV-seronegative. The sequencing sample was made of PBMCs. The CDR3 here is CASSVDLAGVSYNEQFF. The CDR3 region has the DNA TGTGCCAGCAGCGTAGATCTAGCGGGAGTGTCCTACAATGAGCAGTTCTTC. Full variable domain (rest looked up from reference TRBV11-2 and TRBJ2-1): EAGVAQSPRYKIIEKRQSVAFWCNPISGHATLYWYQQILGQGPKLLIQFQNNGVVDDSQLPKDRFSAERLKGVDSTLKIQPAKLEDSAVYLCASSVDLAGVSYNEQFFGPGTRLTVL.